What follows are 2 T cell receptor beta chains derived from one specimen sequenced in a study of cytomegalovirus exposure and HLA in healthy donors. PCR amplification relied on 60 Vbeta primers (plus 13 Jbeta primers). Method: immunoSEQ multiplex PCR; TCRdb's copy keeps in-frame clones and lacks some. This sample has more than 85,000 clones, with about 60% found just once. The source material was PBMCs. The receptor set was obtained from a human donor in good health.

V is TRBV5-4 and J is TRBJ2-5; TRBD2 matches 12 bases. CDR1 and CDR2 from the germline V gene are SGHNT and YYREEE (reference sequence). The CDR3 covers 17 residues. Trimming cost V 3 bases and J 9 bases; bases outside gene matches: 15. The CDR3 nucleotides are TGTGCCAGCAGCTCCAGACTAGCGGGAGACGCGGCAGGGGCCCAGTACTTC. Translated: CASSSRLAGDAAGAQYF.

This clone was counted only a few times. The gene calls are TRBV5-6 and TRBJ2-2; 10 positions match TRBD2. Germline V gene sequence: CDR1 SGHDT, CDR2 YYEEEE. The CDR3 is 16 amino acids. J was trimmed by 4 bases and V by 6 bases; bases with no gene match: 9. The CDR3 DNA sequence: TGTGCCAGCAAGACTAGCGGGCGTCTACTCACCGGGGAGCTGTTTTTT. Protein sequence: CASKTSGRLLTGELFF.